A selection of T cell receptor beta chains follows, all from one sample in a study of T cells after yellow fever vaccination. Via MiXCR, TCRdb re-called the 5' RACE reads, giving one row per CDR3 protein. The sample includes 150,000 to 200,000 distinct CDR3 sequences, approximately 6.2% of them seen just once. Sequencing was performed on CD4+ T cells sorted from PBMCs, taken on the day of the first yellow fever vaccination. Every receptor here comes from a man between 18 and 29 years old who received the YFV17D yellow fever vaccine. CDR3s include the opening cysteine and the closing phenylalanine or tryptophan. D genes are given only for firm matches. Only some rows state a clone size, as once, few, many or a class for expanded clones.

>.|TRBV5-1|many|TRBJ1-1
TGCGCCAGCAGCGTACAGGTATTCAACGCTGAAGCTTTCTTT
CASSVQVFNAEAFF
>.|TRBV6-2/TRBV6-3|few|TRBJ2-7
TGTGCCAGCACCTACTCAGGGTCGCCCCGGGTCAGCGAGCAGTACTTC
CASTYSGSPRVSEQYF
>TRBD2|TRBV5-4|many|TRBJ2-1
TGTGCCAGCAGCTTAGTCGGGGGAGGGTACAATGAGCAGTTCTTC
CASSLVGGGYNEQFF
>TRBD2|TRBV10-2|many|TRBJ2-5
TGCGCCAGCACTCCCCTAGCGGTTCAAGAGACCCAGTACTTC
CASTPLAVQETQYF
>TRBD2|TRBV7-6|many|TRBJ2-1
TGTGCCAGCACCACCCCCGGACTAGTCAATGAGCAGTTCTTC
CASTTPGLVNEQFF
>.|TRBV29-1|many|TRBJ1-2
TGCAGCGTGGGTGGACAGTCGAGCTATGGCTACACCTTC
CSVGGQSSYGYTF
>.|TRBV9|many|TRBJ2-1
TGTGCCAGCAGACCCCTGAGCTCCTACAATGAGCAGTTCTTC
CASRPLSSYNEQFF
>.|TRBV4-1|few|TRBJ1-2
TGCGCCAGCAGCCAAGAATTTTCGGAAAACTATGGCTACACCTTC
CASSQEFSENYGYTF
>.|TRBV7-2|many|TRBJ2-3
TGTGCCAGCAGCCGGACCAATCCCCCAGATACGCAGTATTTT
CASSRTNPPDTQYF
>.|TRBV3-1|.|TRBJ2-5
TGTGCCAGCAGCCAAGATCTTGTGTACCAAGAGACCCAGTACTTC
CASSQDLVYQETQYF
>.|TRBV18|.|TRBJ2-2
TGTGCCAGCTCACTCCAGAGCACGGGGGAGCTGTTTTTT
CASSLQSTGELFF
>.|TRBV5-6|.|TRBJ2-5
TGTGCCAGGAGCTCCGGGCCCTTCCGAGAGACCCAGTACTTC
CARSSGPFRETQYF
>.|TRBV15|.|TRBJ2-6
TGTGCCACCAGCAGAGGAGGGTCTGGGGCCAACGTCCTGACTTTC
CATSRGGSGANVLTF
>TRBD1|TRBV20-1|.|TRBJ2-5
TGCAGTGCTAGATCGAAACACCGACAGGGACAAGAGACCCAGTACTTC
CSARSKHRQGQETQYF
>.|TRBV6-4|.|TRBJ2-1
TGTGCCAGCAGTGTCCAGGGGGGCAATGAGCAGTTCTTC
CASSVQGGNEQFF
>.|TRBV29-1|many|TRBJ2-7
TGCAGCGTTGCGCCAGGGATCAACTACGAGCAGTACTTC
CSVAPGINYEQYF
>.|TRBV20-1|few|TRBJ1-3
TGCAGTGCTTCGAAGACAGCAGCTGGAAACACCATATATTTT
CSASKTAAGNTIYF
>.|TRBV25-1|many|TRBJ2-1
TGTGCCAGCAGTCGCACAAGCCTCAAGGAGCAGTTCTTC
CASSRTSLKEQFF
>.|TRBV6-2/TRBV6-3|many|TRBJ1-1
TGTGCCAGCAGTTTTCAGGATGGCACTGAAGCTTTCTTT
CASSFQDGTEAFF
>TRBD2|TRBV7-2|few|TRBJ2-1
TGTGCCAGCCGACCCCTAGCGGGGGGTGGGGAGCAGTTCTTC
CASRPLAGGGEQFF
>TRBD2|TRBV27|many|TRBJ2-3
TGTGCCAGCAGTCATCGACTAGCGGGGGGCCTGGATACGCAGTATTTT
CASSHRLAGGLDTQYF
>.|TRBV7-2|many|TRBJ2-5
TGTGCCAGCAGCTTAGTATGGAAAGAGACCCAGTACTTC
CASSLVWKETQYF
>TRBD2|TRBV5-1|many|TRBJ2-1
TGCGCCAGCAGCTTGTCCCTAGCGGGGTACAATGAGCAGTTCTTC
CASSLSLAGYNEQFF
>TRBD2|TRBV20-1|few|TRBJ2-3
TGCAGTGCTCCCCGTCTGCGGGGGGGGAACACAGATACGCAGTATTTT
CSAPRLRGGNTDTQYF
>.|TRBV15|.|TRBJ2-3
TGTGCCACCAGCCAGGCGGGCACAGATACGCAGTATTTT
CATSQAGTDTQYF
>TRBD2|TRBV4-1|few|TRBJ2-5
TGCGCCAGCAGCCGATGGGGACTAGCGGGGGGGGTCCAAGAGACCCAGTACTTC
CASSRWGLAGGVQETQYF
>.|TRBV29-1|many|TRBJ2-2
TGCAGCGTTGAAGGACGTCCATCGACCGGGGAGCTGTTTTTT
CSVEGRPSTGELFF
>.|TRBV21-1|many|TRBJ1-6
TGTGCCAGCAGCCGTCGGAGGGGCAATTCACCCCTCCACTTT
CASSRRRGNSPLHF
>.|TRBV29-1|many|TRBJ2-3
TGCAGCGTTGAAGATTTGGGCAGGGCCGCAGATACGCAGTATTTT
CSVEDLGRAADTQYF
>TRBD1|TRBV6-5|few|TRBJ2-2
TGTGCCAGCAGCACCGGACAGGGGGCCGGGGAGCTGTTTTTT
CASSTGQGAGELFF
>TRBD1|TRBV7-9|many|TRBJ2-2
TGCGCCAGCAGCTTGACAGGGGCGAACACCGGGGAGCTGTTTTTT
CASSLTGANTGELFF